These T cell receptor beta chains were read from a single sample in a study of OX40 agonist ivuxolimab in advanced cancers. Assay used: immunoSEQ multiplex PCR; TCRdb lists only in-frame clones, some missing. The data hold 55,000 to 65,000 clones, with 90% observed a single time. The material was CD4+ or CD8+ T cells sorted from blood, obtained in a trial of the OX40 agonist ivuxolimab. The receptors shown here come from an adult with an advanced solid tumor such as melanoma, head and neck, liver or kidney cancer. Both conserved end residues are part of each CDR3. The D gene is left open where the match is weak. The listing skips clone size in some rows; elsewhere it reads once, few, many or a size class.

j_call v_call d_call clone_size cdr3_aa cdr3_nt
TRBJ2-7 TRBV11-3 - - CASSSRGSDEQYF TGTGCCAGCAGCTCCCGGGGGTCTGACGAGCAGTACTTC
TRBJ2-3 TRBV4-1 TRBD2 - CASSQDRASGLTDTQYF TGCGCCAGCAGCCAAGATAGGGCTAGCGGTTTGACAGATACGCAGTATTTT
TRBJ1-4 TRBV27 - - CASSPGPGPTNEKLFF TGTGCCAGCAGCCCTGGCCCGGGACCTACTAATGAAAAACTGTTTTTT
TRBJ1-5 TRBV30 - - CAWSDLSGYQPQHF TGTGCCTGGAGTGATTTGTCAGGGTATCAGCCCCAGCATTTT
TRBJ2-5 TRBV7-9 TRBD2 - CAIRGGETQYF TGTGCCATCCGGGGGGGAGAGACCCAGTACTTC
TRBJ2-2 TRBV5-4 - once CASSLAQGARETGELFF TGTGCCAGCAGCTTGGCCCAAGGGGCTAGAGAAACCGGGGAGCTGTTTTTT
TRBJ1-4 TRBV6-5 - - CASRPRGAMDEKLFF TGTGCCAGCAGACCCAGGGGTGCGATGGATGAAAAACTGTTTTTT
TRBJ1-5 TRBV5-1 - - CASSLAGGSSQPQHF TGCGCCAGCAGCTTGGCCGGGGGGTCCAGCCAGCCCCAGCATTTT
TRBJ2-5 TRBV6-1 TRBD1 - CASDRGNRETQYF TGTGCCAGCGACAGGGGAAACAGAGAGACCCAGTACTTC
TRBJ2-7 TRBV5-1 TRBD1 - CASSKGQTYEQYF TGCGCCAGCAGCAAGGGACAGACGTACGAGCAGTACTTC